The sequence of this TCR beta chain was determined in a study of T cell repertoires in cytomegalovirus infection. Study overall: Epitope selection comprised recently identified HLA-C-restricted CMV epitopes and well-studied HLA-B-restricted CMV epitopes. Both CMV infection and a matching HLA type were indicated by public TCR beta signatures.

Points on this clonotype: Its antigen remains unidentified. A read error may be the cause here, since a much bigger clone is one base away.

Study-wide results and caveats: Cumulated frequencies of public TCR beta families served to identify carriers of CMV plus the relevant HLA. There were HLA-C-restricted CMV-specific TCR beta clonotypes dominating the ex vivo response.

CDR3 size: 13 residues. In germline, CDR1 is SGHTA, CDR2 FQGNSA. TCRdb redid the calling of the reads with MiXCR, one entry per CDR3 protein. The sample records about 480,000 distinct CDR3 sequences, around 30% being singletons. The source material was cultured PBMCs, sampled from culture after CMV antigen stimulation. This clonotype originated in a human donor in good health (CMV status not recorded). Some clones in this sample may be carry-over from other donors' samples. V is TRBV7-2 and J is TRBJ1-4; the D gene is possibly TRBD1 (5 bases). The CDR3 DNA reads as TGTGCCAGCTCTGGGGGGTGGGACGAAAAACCGTTTTTT. This encodes CASSGGWDEKPFF.